This T cell receptor beta chain was sequenced in a study of cytomegalovirus exposure and HLA in healthy donors. The V end lost 0 bases, the J end lost 1 base, and 7 bases lay between the germline ends. Germline values: CDR1 GTSNPN, CDR2 SVGIG (reference sequence). CDR3 length equals 13 residues. The method was immunoSEQ multiplex PCR; TCRdb's version includes in-frame clones alone and lacks a portion of them. The sample records around 220,000 clones, around 90% being singletons. Specimen: PBMCs. V and J are TRBV30 and TRBJ2-7; a weak D match, TRBD1 (6 bases). The sequence came from a woman aged 18-29 years in good health and CMV-seronegative. In DNA form, the CDR3 reads TGTGCCTGGAGTGTAGGGGGATCCTACGAGCAGTACTTC. This encodes CAWSVGGSYEQYF.